What follows are 13 T cell receptor beta chains derived from one specimen sequenced in a study of blood T cell repertoires in COVID-19. The data were produced by immunoSEQ multiplex PCR, yet TCRdb's version contains in-frame clones alone and is incomplete. The sample holds over 200,000 clones, around four fifths seen once. Source material: peripheral blood. Every receptor here comes from a woman in her forties or fifties with acute or convalescent COVID-19.

This rearrangement joins TRBV27 to TRBJ2-7; 10 nucleotides agree with TRBD1. The V segment lost 8 bases and the J segment 4 bases; nucleotides outside the gene matches: 5. This CDR3 spans 13 amino acids. CDR1 and CDR2 (germline): MNHEY, SMNVEV (reference sequence). CDR3 DNA: TGTGCCAGCGCTCGGACAGGGGGTTACGAGCAGTACTTC. Its translation: CASARTGGYEQYF.

The chain combines TRBV3-1 (or the pseudogene TRBV3-2) with TRBJ1-1; 8 nucleotides align to TRBD1. The CDR3 extends over 14 amino acids. Germline trimming cut 4 bases from V and 3 bases from J; bases unmatched to any gene: 4. In germline, CDR1 is LGHDT, CDR2 YNNKEL (reference sequence). The CDR3 here is CASSRQGRDTEAFF. CDR3 DNA: TGTGCCAGCAGCCGACAGGGGAGAGACACTGAAGCTTTCTTT.

The genes are TRBV7-2 and TRBJ2-7, with D hard to call. V was clipped by 0 bases and J by 2 bases, with 5 bases between them. The CDR3 sequence is 13 residues long. In germline, CDR1 is SGHTA, CDR2 FQGNSA. The CDR3 region is CASSLAETYEQYF. In nucleotides, the CDR3 is TGTGCCAGCAGCTTAGCGGAGACCTACGAGCAGTACTTC.

The chain couples TRBV19 to TRBJ2-2, with 8 bases matching TRBD1. Germline CDR1 and CDR2: LNHDA and SQIVND (reference sequence). V lost 6 bases to trimming and J lost 7 bases; unmatched junction nucleotides: 10. The CDR3 loop spans 15 amino acids. The CDR3 is CASRLPRQGSGELFF. The CDR3 coding sequence is TGTGCCAGTAGACTTCCAAGACAGGGGAGCGGGGAGCTGTTTTTT.

This rearrangement joins TRBV5-5 to TRBJ2-1, with TRBD2 matching over 12 bases. The CDR3 is 18 residues long. Germline CDR1 is SGHKS and CDR2 is YYEKEE (reference sequence). Trimming at V came to 2 bases and at J to 2 bases, leaving 8 bases not matched to a gene. CDR3 protein: CASSLPLRTSGTYNEQFF. CDR3 coding DNA: TGTGCCAGCAGCTTACCTCTCCGGACTAGCGGGACCTACAATGAGCAGTTCTTC.

Only a few counts were recorded for this clone. The chain employs TRBV3-1 (or the pseudogene TRBV3-2) and TRBJ1-1, with 9 bases matching TRBD1. This CDR3 is built from 15 residues. Unmatched junction bases numbered 8, after V lost 4 bases and J lost 5 bases. In germline, CDR1 is LGHDT, CDR2 YNNKEL (reference sequence). The CDR3 spells CASSPKTGTGTEAFF. CDR3 nucleotide sequence: TGTGCCAGCAGCCCGAAAACCGGGACAGGGACTGAAGCTTTCTTT.

The chain is built from TRBV24-1 and TRBJ2-1; unclear D gene. Germline CDR1 KGHDR, CDR2 SFDVKD. This CDR3 is built from 13 residues. V lost 4 bases to trimming and J lost 6 bases, with 9 bases between them. The CDR3 here is CATSDYSSNEQFF. CDR3 nucleotides: TGTGCCACCAGTGACTACAGTTCCAATGAGCAGTTCTTC.

This chain uses TRBV9 with TRBJ2-7; possibly TRBD1 for D (5 bases). CDR1 and CDR2 (germline): SGDLS, YYNGEE. This CDR3 region has 14 residues. V lost 1 base to trimming and J lost 2 bases, with 10 bases between them. CDR3 nucleotides: TGTGCCAGCAGCGTAAGGGGCGGTGCCTACGAGCAGTACTTC. Encoded protein: CASSVRGGAYEQYF.

The chain is built from TRBV2 and TRBJ1-6, with D uncertain. In germline, CDR1 is SNHLY, CDR2 FYNNEI. The CDR3 totals 13 residues. Trimming cost V 7 bases and J 3 bases, with 7 bases left between them. The CDR3 here is CASTRGYNSPLHF. CDR3 nucleotide sequence: TGTGCCAGCACGCGGGGCTATAATTCACCCCTCCACTTT.

This sequence joins TRBV6-5 and TRBJ2-7; D is possibly TRBD1 (5 bases). V was clipped by 0 bases and J by 0 bases, with 12 bases between them. Germline assignment: CDR1 MNHEY and CDR2 SVGAGI. The CDR3 extends over 16 amino acids. The CDR3 is CASSYSGARASYEQYF. As DNA, the CDR3 is TGTGCCAGCAGTTACTCAGGGGCCAGGGCCTCCTACGAGCAGTACTTC.

The V and J genes are TRBV5-3 and TRBJ1-6; 8 nucleotides line up with TRBD1. TRBV5-3 is an ORF, with its function uncertain. Trimming removed 5 bases from V and 7 bases from J; junction bases left unmatched: 8. The CDR3 covers 15 residues. The CDR3 region is CARSPDRVGNSPLHF. Written as DNA, the CDR3 is TGTGCCAGAAGTCCGGACAGGGTTGGGAATTCACCCCTCCACTTT.

This clone appeared a few times. The CDR3 DNA sequence: TGTGCCAGCAGCCCCGGGACAGACTACGAGCAGTACTTC. This encodes CASSPGTDYEQYF. The V gene is TRBV28, the J gene TRBJ2-7; TRBD1 matches at 7 bases. V lost 6 bases to trimming and J lost 3 bases; unmatched junction nucleotides: 5. The CDR3 has 13 amino acids. Germline CDR1 is MDHEN and CDR2 is SYDVKM.

The rearrangement uses TRBV10-3 and TRBJ2-7; the D is unclear. The CDR3 runs to 14 residues. Germline CDR1 is ENHRY and CDR2 is SYGVKD. The ends were cut back, 4 bases at V and 1 base at J, with 11 bases in the middle. The CDR3 nucleotides read TGTGCCATCAGTGTTGTAGATTCTTCCTACGAGCAGTACTTC. This sequence encodes CAISVVDSSYEQYF.